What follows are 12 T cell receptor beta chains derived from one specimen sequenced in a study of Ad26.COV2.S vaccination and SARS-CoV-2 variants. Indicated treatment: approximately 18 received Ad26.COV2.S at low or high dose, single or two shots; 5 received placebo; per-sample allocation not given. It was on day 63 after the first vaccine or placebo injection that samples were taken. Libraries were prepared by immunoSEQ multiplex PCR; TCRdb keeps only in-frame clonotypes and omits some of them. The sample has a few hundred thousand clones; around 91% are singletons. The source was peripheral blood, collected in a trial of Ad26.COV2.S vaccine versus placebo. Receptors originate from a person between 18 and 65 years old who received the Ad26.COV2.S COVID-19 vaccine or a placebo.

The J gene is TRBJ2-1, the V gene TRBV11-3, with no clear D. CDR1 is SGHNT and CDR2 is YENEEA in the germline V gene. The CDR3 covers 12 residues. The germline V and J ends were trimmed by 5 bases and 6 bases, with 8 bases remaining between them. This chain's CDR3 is CASSGVGNEQFF. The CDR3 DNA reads TGTGCCAGCAGCGGGGTTGGCAATGAGCAGTTCTTC.

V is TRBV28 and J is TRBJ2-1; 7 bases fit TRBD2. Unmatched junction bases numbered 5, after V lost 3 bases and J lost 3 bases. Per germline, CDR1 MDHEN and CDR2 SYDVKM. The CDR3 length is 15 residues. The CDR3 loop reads CASSFKPSGYNEQFF. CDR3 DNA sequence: TGTGCCAGCAGTTTTAAGCCTAGCGGCTACAATGAGCAGTTCTTC.

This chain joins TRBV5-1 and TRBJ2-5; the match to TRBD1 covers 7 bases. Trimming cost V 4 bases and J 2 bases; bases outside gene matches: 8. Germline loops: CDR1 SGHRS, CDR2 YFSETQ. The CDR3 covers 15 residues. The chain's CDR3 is CASSRDRALQETQYF. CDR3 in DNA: TGCGCCAGCAGCAGGGACAGAGCCTTACAAGAGACCCAGTACTTC.

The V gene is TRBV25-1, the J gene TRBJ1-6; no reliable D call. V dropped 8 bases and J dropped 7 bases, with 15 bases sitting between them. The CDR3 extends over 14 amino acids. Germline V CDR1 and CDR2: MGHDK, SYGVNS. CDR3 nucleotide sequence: TGTGCCAGCTGGGTTGGGCTGGAAAATTCACCCCTCCACTTT. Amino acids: CASWVGLENSPLHF.

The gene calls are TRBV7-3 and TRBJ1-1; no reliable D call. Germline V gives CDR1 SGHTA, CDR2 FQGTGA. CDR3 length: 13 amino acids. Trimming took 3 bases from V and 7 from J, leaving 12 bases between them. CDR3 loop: CASSLSTSSEAFF. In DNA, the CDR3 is TGTGCCAGCAGCTTGAGTACGTCGAGTGAAGCTTTCTTT.

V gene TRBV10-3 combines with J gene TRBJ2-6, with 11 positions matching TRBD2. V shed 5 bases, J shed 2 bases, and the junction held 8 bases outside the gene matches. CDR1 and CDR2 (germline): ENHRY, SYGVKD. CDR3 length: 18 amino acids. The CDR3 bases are TGTGCCATCAGTTCTCCGGGACTAGCGGTCCCTGGGGCCAACGTCCTGACTTTC. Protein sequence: CAISSPGLAVPGANVLTF.

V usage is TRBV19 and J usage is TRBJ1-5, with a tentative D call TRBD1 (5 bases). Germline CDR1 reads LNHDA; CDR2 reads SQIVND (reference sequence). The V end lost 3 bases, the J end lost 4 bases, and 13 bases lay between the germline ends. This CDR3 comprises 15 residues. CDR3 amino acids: CASSITMWGNQPQHF. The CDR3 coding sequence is TGTGCCAGTAGTATCACGATGTGGGGGAATCAGCCCCAGCATTTT. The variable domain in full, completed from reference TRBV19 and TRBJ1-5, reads DGGITQSPKYLFRKEGQNVTLSCEQNLNHDAMYWYRQDPGQGLRLIYYSQIVNDFQKGDIAEGYSVSREKKESFPLTVTSAQKNPTAFYLCASSITMWGNQPQHFGDGTRLSIL.

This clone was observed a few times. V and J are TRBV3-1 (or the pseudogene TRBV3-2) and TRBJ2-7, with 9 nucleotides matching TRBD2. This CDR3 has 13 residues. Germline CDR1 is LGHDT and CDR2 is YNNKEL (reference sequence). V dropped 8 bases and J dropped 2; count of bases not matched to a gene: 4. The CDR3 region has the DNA TGTGCCAGCTGCTCTAGCGGGACCTACGAGCAGTACTTC. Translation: CASCSSGTYEQYF.

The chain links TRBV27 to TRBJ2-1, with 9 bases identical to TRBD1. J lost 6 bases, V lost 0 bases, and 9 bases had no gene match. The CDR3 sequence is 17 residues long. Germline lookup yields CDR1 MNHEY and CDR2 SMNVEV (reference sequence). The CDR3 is CASSLSQGQGGFNEQFF. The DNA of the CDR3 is TGTGCCAGCAGTTTATCCCAGGGACAGGGAGGTTTCAATGAGCAGTTCTTC.

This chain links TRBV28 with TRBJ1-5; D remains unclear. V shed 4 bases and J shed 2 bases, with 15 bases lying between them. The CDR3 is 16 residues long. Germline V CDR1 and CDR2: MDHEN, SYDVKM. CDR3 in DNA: TGTGCCAGCAGTTCCTTTACAGACGGGGGCAATCAGCCCCAGCATTTT. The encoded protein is CASSSFTDGGNQPQHF.

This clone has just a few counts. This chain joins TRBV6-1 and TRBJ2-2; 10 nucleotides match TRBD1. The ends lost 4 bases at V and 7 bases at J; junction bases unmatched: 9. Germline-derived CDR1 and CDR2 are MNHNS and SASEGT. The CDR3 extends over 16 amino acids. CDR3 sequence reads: CASSGEGTGDLGELFF. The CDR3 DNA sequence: TGTGCCAGCAGTGGAGAGGGGACAGGGGACCTCGGGGAGCTGTTTTTT.

The CDR3 loop reads CASSQTDNYGYTF. CDR3 DNA: TGTGCCAGCAGCCAAACAGATAACTATGGCTACACCTTC. The chain has TRBV3-1 (or the pseudogene TRBV3-2) and TRBJ1-2; no definite D call. This CDR3 is built from 13 residues. Trimming took off 2 bases at V and 1 base at J, with 5 bases between the two ends. Germline lookup yields CDR1 LGHDT and CDR2 YNNKEL (reference sequence).